This note documents a single TCR beta chain sequence. Profiling relied on immunoSEQ multiplex PCR, and the TCRdb table lists in-frame clones only, not all of them. The sample has under 500,000 clones, nearly 90% seen once. The entry originates in a study of blood T cell repertoires in COVID-19. Study background: Both acute and convalescent COVID-19 samples were obtained from the United States, Italy and Spain.

The study assigned cohorts using participant-reported clinical history. J was trimmed by 4 bases and V by 4 bases; bases with no gene match: 14. This CDR3 spans 17 amino acids. The germline CDR1 and CDR2 sequences are SGDLS and YYNGEE. The chain carries TRBV9 and TRBJ2-3; 8 nucleotides match TRBD2. This sequence was found in a woman in her late teens or twenties with acute COVID-19. Sequencing was done on a sample of PBMCs or T cells enriched from blood (not recorded which). CDR3 sequence (DNA): TGTGCCAGCAGCCCCAGGGCTAAGCGGGGGATATCAGATACGCAGTATTTT. Amino acid sequence: CASSPRAKRGISDTQYF.